The 20 T cell receptor beta chains reported below all come from one sample, sequenced in a study of OX40 agonist ivuxolimab in advanced cancers. The protocol was immunoSEQ multiplex PCR, while the TCRdb copy is restricted to in-frame clones and leaves out a portion. In the table there are around 51,000 clones, 87% of which are singletons. Sequenced here: CD4+ or CD8+ T cells sorted from blood, sampled in a trial of the OX40 agonist ivuxolimab. These TCRs come from an adult with an advanced solid tumor such as melanoma, head and neck, liver or kidney cancer.

This clone ranks as medium-sized (0.01 to 0.1%). The V gene is TRBV4-3, the J gene TRBJ1-1; no clear D. CDR1 is LGHNA, CDR2 YSLEER, per germline. With 0 bases removed from V and 1 base from J, the gap between germline ends came to 9 bases. There are 15 residues in the CDR3. The CDR3 region has the DNA TGCGCCAGCAGCCAAGAGTATTCGGCGAACACTGAAGCTTTCTTT. Translated, it gives CASSQEYSANTEAFF.

This chain joins TRBV4-1 and TRBJ2-7, with TRBD2 matching 11 bases. Germline V gene data show CDR1 as MGHRA and CDR2 as YSYEKL. The ends lost 3 bases at V and 4 bases at J; junction bases unmatched: 17. The CDR3 length is 19 residues. As DNA, the CDR3 is TGCGCCAGCAGCCATGGGTCGGGACTAGCGGAGGGGCACATGTACGAGCAGTACTTC. Protein product: CASSHGSGLAEGHMYEQYF.

This rearrangement joins TRBV5-6 to TRBJ2-7; 11 positions match TRBD2. CDR1 is SGHDT, CDR2 YYEEEE, per germline. The CDR3 is 15 amino acids. Trimming removed 4 bases from V and 3 bases from J; junction bases left unmatched: 6. CDR3 bases: TGTGCCAGCAGCCCCGGGACTAGCGGCCTCTACGAGCAGTACTTC. Its protein is CASSPGTSGLYEQYF.

This sequence joins TRBV11-3 and TRBJ2-7; 8 bases are shared with TRBD1. V lost 0 bases and J lost 5; bases outside the gene matches: 9. The germline V gene has CDR1 SGHNT and CDR2 YENEEA. The CDR3 loop spans 16 amino acids. Here the CDR3 reads CASSLDTGRGQDEQYF. CDR3 DNA sequence: TGTGCCAGCAGCTTAGATACGGGCAGGGGGCAGGACGAGCAGTACTTC.

The gene calls are TRBV7-2 and TRBJ1-3; 7 nucleotides align to TRBD1. CDR1 is SGHTA and CDR2 is FQGNSA in the germline V gene. The CDR3 is 15 amino acids. Unmatched junction bases numbered 7, after V lost 4 bases and J lost 4 bases. In DNA form, the CDR3 reads TGTGCCAGCAGCTCTACCGGGACAGAGGGAAACACCATATATTTT. Translating it yields CASSSTGTEGNTIYF.

V gene TRBV12-5 combines with J gene TRBJ1-3; 8 bases fit TRBD1. Germline CDR1 LGHNT, CDR2 FRNRAP. This CDR3 has 20 amino acids. After removal of 7 bases from V and 2 bases from J, the junction contained 22 bases not matched to a gene. Here the CDR3 DNA reads TGTGCTAGTGCGGGAGCCGGGACAGGACACTCAATGACGCCTGGAAACACCATATATTTT. This codes for CASAGAGTGHSMTPGNTIYF.

The rearrangement joins TRBV7-9 to TRBJ2-1; TRBD2 agrees at 8 bases. In germline, CDR1 is SEHNR, CDR2 FQNEAQ (reference sequence). This CDR3 contains 15 residues. Germline trimming cut 2 bases from V and 5 bases from J; bases unmatched to any gene: 5. CDR3 amino acids: CASSLRSGGNNEQFF. The CDR3 DNA reads as TGTGCCAGCAGCTTAAGAAGCGGGGGTAACAATGAGCAGTTCTTC.

There are a few counts of this clone. The chain combines TRBV27 with TRBJ1-1; TRBD1 is a possible D gene (6 bases). The CDR3 runs 16 residues. Trimming cost V 1 base and J 1 base, with 13 bases left between them. Germline values: CDR1 MNHEY, CDR2 SMNVEV (reference sequence). CDR3 in amino acids: CASSLFSGAWNTEAFF. CDR3 coding DNA: TGTGCCAGCAGTTTATTTTCGGGGGCTTGGAACACTGAAGCTTTCTTT.

The chain couples TRBV4-2 to TRBJ2-1; TRBD2 matches 7 bases. The CDR3 spans 15 residues. J was trimmed by 6 bases and V by 1 base; bases with no gene match: 6. Germline values: CDR1 LGHNA, CDR2 YNFKEQ. The CDR3 sequence is CASSQVAGRSNEQFF. In nucleotides, the CDR3 is TGTGCCAGCAGCCAAGTGGCCGGGAGGTCCAATGAGCAGTTCTTC.

The J gene is TRBJ2-1, the V gene TRBV9; a possible D gene is TRBD1 (5 bases). This CDR3 region has 16 residues. Germline V gene data show CDR1 as SGDLS and CDR2 as YYNGEE. Trimming removed 2 bases from V and 0 bases from J, with 12 bases in between. The CDR3 spells CASSVWGSGSYNEQFF. CDR3 nucleotide sequence: TGTGCCAGCAGCGTTTGGGGCAGTGGCTCCTACAATGAGCAGTTCTTC.

The chain has TRBV27 and TRBJ2-7; 8 bases are shared with TRBD2. V gave up 6 bases and J gave up 6 bases; unmatched junction bases: 13. The CDR3 is made up of 15 amino acids. Germline-derived CDR1 and CDR2 are MNHEY and SMNVEV (reference sequence). The CDR3 spells CASRVRGTSVLEQYF. In DNA form, the CDR3 reads TGTGCCAGCAGGGTGAGGGGGACTAGTGTGCTCGAGCAGTACTTC.

This clone was counted a few times. The chain recombines TRBV4-2 with TRBJ2-1; D may be TRBD2 (7 bases). Trimming took off 3 bases at V and 2 bases at J, with 23 bases between the two ends. Germline CDR1 LGHNA, CDR2 YNFKEQ. This CDR3 contains 19 residues. For the CDR3, the DNA is TGTGCCAGCAGCCACACCCCGCCCGGACTAGGGGGGGCCTACAATGAGCAGTTCTTC. The encoded protein is CASSHTPPGLGGAYNEQFF.

The gene calls are TRBV19 and TRBJ1-2, with no clear D. The CDR3 is made up of 13 amino acids. From germline, CDR1 is LNHDA and CDR2 SQIVND (reference sequence). V lost 3 bases, J lost 2 bases, and 7 bases lay in between. CDR3 DNA: TGTGCCAGTAGTATGGGCGAGAACTATGGCTACACCTTC. This sequence encodes CASSMGENYGYTF. The variable domain in full, with the rest retrieved from reference TRBV19 and TRBJ1-2, is DGGITQSPKYLFRKEGQNVTLSCEQNLNHDAMYWYRQDPGQGLRLIYYSQIVNDFQKGDIAEGYSVSREKKESFPLTVTSAQKNPTAFYLCASSMGENYGYTFGSGTRLTVV.

The chain is built from TRBV27 and TRBJ1-4; D gene unclear. The CDR3 totals 15 residues. With 3 bases removed from V and 5 bases from J, the gap between germline ends came to 13 bases. The germline CDR1 and CDR2 sequences are MNHEY and SMNVEV (reference sequence). The CDR3 loop is CASSFGWLGNEKLFF. The DNA for the CDR3 is TGTGCCAGCAGTTTTGGGTGGCTTGGGAATGAAAAACTGTTTTTT.

CDR3 bases: TGTGCCAGCAGTTTGTCAATAGCGGGGGGACCTTACAATGAGCAGTTCTTC. Residues: CASSLSIAGGPYNEQFF. This chain uses TRBV27 with TRBJ2-1; 10 bases agree with TRBD2. The J segment lost 4 bases and the V segment lost 3 bases, leaving 9 bases of the junction unmatched. This CDR3 has 17 residues. The germline CDR1 and CDR2 sequences are MNHEY and SMNVEV (reference sequence).

The rearrangement uses TRBV28 and TRBJ1-5; tentatively, D is TRBD1 (5 bases). The CDR3 is made up of 16 amino acids. V shed 2 bases and J shed 1 base, with 12 bases lying between them. Germline loops: CDR1 MDHEN, CDR2 SYDVKM. The DNA of the CDR3 is TGTGCCAGCAGTTTAGGGCGTCAGGGAAGCAATCAGCCCCAGCATTTT. Its translation is CASSLGRQGSNQPQHF.

V is TRBV9 and J is TRBJ1-6; possibly TRBD1 for D (5 bases). From germline, CDR1 is SGDLS and CDR2 YYNGEE. CDR3 length: 17 residues. V was cut by 3 bases and J by 0 bases, with 13 bases left in between. CDR3 DNA sequence: TGTGCCAGCAGCGGCCACGGGGGGAGCTCCTATAATTCACCCCTCCACTTT. Translated: CASSGHGGSSYNSPLHF.

V and J are TRBV4-1 and TRBJ1-1, with TRBD1 as a possible D gene (5 bases). CDR1 and CDR2 from the germline V gene are MGHRA and YSYEKL. The CDR3 is 16 residues long. V was cut by 4 bases and J by 0 bases, with 15 bases left in between. CDR3 region: CASSLRDFDLNTEAFF. The CDR3 nucleotides read TGCGCCAGCAGCCTACGGGACTTCGATTTGAACACTGAAGCTTTCTTT.

This chain connects TRBV2 to TRBJ2-7, with D possibly being TRBD1 (5 bases). Trimming shortened V by 4 bases and J by 2 bases, and 6 bases separated the two germline ends. Germline V CDR1 and CDR2: SNHLY, FYNNEI. There are 12 residues in the CDR3. The CDR3 nucleotides are TGTGCCAGCAGTGCCAGGGCCTACGAGCAGTACTTC. Protein sequence: CASSARAYEQYF.

This chain joins TRBV6-5 and TRBJ1-6; possibly TRBD1 for D (5 bases). The CDR3 covers 15 residues. V lost 5 bases to trimming and J lost 7 bases, with 15 bases between them. Looked up from germline, CDR1 is MNHEY and CDR2 is SVGAGI. CDR3 DNA: TGTGCCAGCAGTCCTCTGGCGGGGGTCAATTCACCCCTCCACTTT. Its translation: CASSPLAGVNSPLHF.